This TCR beta chain comes out of a study of human T cells and chemical hapten exposure. As for the study in general: Patch testing was performed with 0.01% DPC on the upper back, with reading at 6 days.

Sample time point: patch test 1, 2 weeks after DPC sensitization. Treatment given: therapeutic diphenylcyclopropenone sensitization with weekly scalp DPC. Blood, whole and unfractionated, served as the source for total RNA extraction. Germline V gene lookup returns CDR1 MNHNY and CDR2 SVGAGI (reference sequence). This CDR3 is 17 amino acids long. As to this clonotype: The target antigen is unknown. A much larger clone lies one base from this, so it may be a read error.

Study-level findings and limits: TCRs exceeding a frequency of 1 in 1000 stayed unchanged under DPC sensitization.

Via MiXCR, TCRdb re-called the RACE reads, giving one row per CDR3 protein. The sample lists some 120,000 distinct CDR3 sequences, around 10% occurring once. The receptor's source is a woman between 50 and 59 years old with alopecia areata. Some clones in this sample may be carry-over from other donors' samples. The chain links TRBV6-6 to TRBJ2-1; TRBD2 agrees at 9 bases. Source: whole blood, taken in connection with sensitization to the hapten diphenylcyclopropenone (DPC). This CDR3 is CSSSYSGLAGIYNEQFF. The CDR3 DNA follows: TGTTCCAGCAGTTACTCCGGGCTAGCGGGGATCTACAATGAGCAGTTCTTC.